This T cell receptor beta chain comes out of a study of cytomegalovirus exposure and HLA in healthy donors. Germline CDR1 and CDR2: ENHRY and SYGVKD. The CDR3 runs 13 residues. The junction had 6 bases not matched to a gene; V was cut back by 0 bases and J by 14 bases. Study results and limitations: Common viral pathogens (according to a later analysis) appeared linked to several of the most significant clusters. A later analysis reportedly identified an Asian-associated ancestry cluster as carrying fewer N-insertions than the approximately 670-donor mean. Judged likely to be a sequencing artifact was a cluster of highly shared sequence variants.

The PCR used 60 Vbeta and 13 Jbeta primers. Repertoires were generated with immunoSEQ multiplex PCR, while TCRdb's copy carries only in-frame clones and drops some. The sample includes under 70,000 clones, approximately 90% of them seen just once. On this clone itself: Its antigen is not identified.

The chain has TRBV10-3 and TRBJ2-1; the match to TRBD2 covers 8 bases. The sample was PBMCs. The receptor was derived from a woman in her thirties in good health and CMV-seronegative. The CDR3 DNA reads TGTGCCATCAGTGAGTCAATAGCGGGGAACGAGTTCTTC. Its translation is CAISESIAGNEFF.